The rows below give T cell receptor beta chains drawn from one sample of a study of preoperative IRX-2 immunotherapy in early breast cancer. TCRdb's table, derived via immunoSEQ multiplex PCR, lists solely in-frame clones and lacks some. The repertoire holds roughly 43,000 clones, with about 95% as singletons. This sample comprised tumor tissue, obtained after IRX-2 immunotherapy. The receptors derive from a human donor with breast cancer. Each CDR3 is given with its conserved first and last residue. The D gene is left open where the match is weak. Expanded clones are given a class, and other clones once, few, many or no size at all.

CDR3 DNA | CDR3 protein | J gene | V gene | clone size | D gene
TGTGCCAGCAGCCAAGAGGACCGGGCGGCCTACGAGCAGTACTTC | CASSQEDRAAYEQYF | TRBJ2-7 | TRBV4-2 | . | .
TGTGCCAGCAGCTTAGGAGTCGGGGTTTCTAATCAGCCCCAGCATTTT | CASSLGVGVSNQPQHF | TRBJ1-5 | TRBV7-9 | once | .
TGTGCCAGCAGCTTAGTTTCAGGGGGCGCAGGTTGGTCAGATACGCAGTATTTT | CASSLVSGGAGWSDTQYF | TRBJ2-3 | TRBV7-8 | . | TRBD1
TGTGCCAGCAGCTTACCATGGGCTGAAGCTTTCTTT | CASSLPWAEAFF | TRBJ1-1 | TRBV7-2 | . | .
TGTGCCAGCAGCAAAGGTCTAGCGGGGGGGCCGGAGACCCAGTACTTC | CASSKGLAGGPETQYF | TRBJ2-5 | TRBV21-1 | . | .
TGCGCCAGCAGCTTGGCATATACGCAGTATTTT | CASSLAYTQYF | TRBJ2-3 | TRBV5-1 | . | .
TGTGCCAGCAGTTTATCTACAGCCCCCTACAATGAGCAGTTCTTC | CASSLSTAPYNEQFF | TRBJ2-1 | TRBV27 | . | .
TGTGCCTGGGCTAGCGGGAGTAGCAATGAGCAGTTCTTC | CAWASGSSNEQFF | TRBJ2-1 | TRBV30 | . | TRBD2
TGTGCCATCAGCTCCTCATATTCAGCACAAAGTCGGGCCAACGTCCTGACTTTC | CAISSSYSAQSRANVLTF | TRBJ2-6 | TRBV7-4 | . | .
TGCAGCGTCGGGCGTAATGGACCGGGGAGCACTGGGGGCTACACCTTC | CSVGRNGPGSTGGYTF | TRBJ1-2 | TRBV29-1 | . | .
TGCGCCAGCAGCCAAGCCCACGGGGGGGCCCTCCACTTT | CASSQAHGGALHF | TRBJ1-6 | TRBV4-1 | . | .
TGTGCCACCAGCAGAGATGAGCTGAGGGGCGGACCCTACGAGCAGTACTTC | CATSRDELRGGPYEQYF | TRBJ2-7 | TRBV15 | . | .
TGTGCCAGCAGTTTATCCTTTAGTGCCTACGAGCAGTACTTC | CASSLSFSAYEQYF | TRBJ2-7 | TRBV27 | . | .
TGCGCCAGCAGTGACCCATACAGGGGGGGTACCGGGGAGCTGTTTTTT | CASSDPYRGGTGELFF | TRBJ2-2 | TRBV10-1 | . | .
TGTGCCTGGGACAGGGGCGCTGTAGGAGGGAGGATCACCGGGGAGCTGTTTTTT | CAWDRGAVGGRITGELFF | TRBJ2-2 | TRBV30 | . | TRBD1
TGTGCCAGCCTTCGAGGGGTCCGCTTGGGCTATGGCTACACCTTC | CASLRGVRLGYGYTF | TRBJ1-2 | TRBV2 | . | .
TGTGCCAGCAGTGAACTCAGGGGGCGCGGGACAGATACGCAGTATTTT | CASSELRGRGTDTQYF | TRBJ2-3 | TRBV6-1 | . | TRBD1
TGTGCCAGCTCACCACCTGGGCAGCCCCAGCATTTT | CASSPPGQPQHF | TRBJ1-5 | TRBV18 | . | .
TGCGCCAGCAGCCCCCCCGTTAGCGGGAGTGCAGATACGCAGTATTTT | CASSPPVSGSADTQYF | TRBJ2-3 | TRBV5-1 | . | TRBD2
TGTGCCAGCGGGCTGGCGGTATTCTACGAGCAGTACTTC | CASGLAVFYEQYF | TRBJ2-7 | TRBV6-1 | . | .
TGTGCCAGCAGCTTAGGAGGGGAGCTAGCGAATGTTAATACGCAGTATTTT | CASSLGGELANVNTQYF | TRBJ2-3 | TRBV7-6 | . | .
TGTGCCAGTAGGTCTCGGGAGACCCAGTACTTC | CASRSRETQYF | TRBJ2-5 | TRBV19 | . | .
TGCAGCGTTGAAGATCCGACAGGGGGATACACAGATACGCAGTATTTT | CSVEDPTGGYTDTQYF | TRBJ2-3 | TRBV29-1 | . | TRBD1
TGTGCCAGCAGTTTTGCCAGAGCCAAAAACATTCAGTACTTC | CASSFARAKNIQYF | TRBJ2-4 | TRBV28 | . | .
TGTGCCAGCAGCCAAGCCGGGACATATTACTTC | CASSQAGTYYF | TRBJ2-7 | TRBV14 | . | .
TGCGCCAGCAGTATGTCCTACGAGCAGTACTTC | CASSMSYEQYF | TRBJ2-7 | TRBV10-2 | . | .
TGTGCCAGCAGCCTAGGACAGGGCACCTACAATGAGCAGTTCTTC | CASSLGQGTYNEQFF | TRBJ2-1 | TRBV7-7 | . | TRBD1
TGTGCCAGCAGCTTAGGCGGGGGGGCCGTAGATACGCAGTATTTT | CASSLGGGAVDTQYF | TRBJ2-3 | TRBV7-2 | . | TRBD2
TGTGCCAGCGATGCGGGAGGGATCAATGAGCAGTTCTTC | CASDAGGINEQFF | TRBJ2-1 | TRBV6-1 | . | TRBD2
TGCAGCGTTGAGGACAATTGGGACCAAGAGACCCAGTACTTC | CSVEDNWDQETQYF | TRBJ2-5 | TRBV29-1 | . | .
TGTGCCAGCAGTCCCCGAAGCTATCGGGCTAGCGAATCCAGATCCTCCTACAATGAGCAGTTCTTC | CASSPRSYRASESRSSYNEQFF | TRBJ2-1 | TRBV27 | . | .
TGCGCCAGCAGCTTCCTCTCGACCGAGTCATTCACTGAAGCTTTCTTT | CASSFLSTESFTEAFF | TRBJ1-1 | TRBV5-1 | . | .
TGTGCCACCAGCAGAGACCTAGCGGGGCAAGAGACCCAGTACTTC | CATSRDLAGQETQYF | TRBJ2-5 | TRBV15 | . | TRBD2
TGTGCCATCAGTGACTCCTCAGACTATGGCTACACCTTC | CAISDSSDYGYTF | TRBJ1-2 | TRBV10-3 | . | .
TGTGCCAGCAGCTTACAGGGGGCGGGAGGCTACACCTTC | CASSLQGAGGYTF | TRBJ1-2 | TRBV7-9 | once | TRBD1
TGTGCCAGCAGCTTACGGAGGGGAACTAGCACAGATACGCAGTATTTT | CASSLRRGTSTDTQYF | TRBJ2-3 | TRBV11-2 | . | .
TGCGCCAGCAGCCAAGATGCTGGAAACACCATATATTTT | CASSQDAGNTIYF | TRBJ1-3 | TRBV4-3 | . | .
TGTGCCACCAGCAGAGATTTGGCTAGCGGGGGCAATGAGCAGTTCTTC | CATSRDLASGGNEQFF | TRBJ2-1 | TRBV15 | . | TRBD2
TGTGCCAGCAGTAAATTAGCGGGGGCCCCCGCAGATACGCAGTATTTT | CASSKLAGAPADTQYF | TRBJ2-3 | TRBV27 | . | TRBD2
TGTGCCTGGAGTAGCGGGGGTTCCTACGAGCAGTACTTC | CAWSSGGSYEQYF | TRBJ2-7 | TRBV30 | . | TRBD2
TGTGCCAGCAGCTTAGACAGGAACTACGAGCAGTACTTC | CASSLDRNYEQYF | TRBJ2-7 | TRBV7-2 | . | .
TGTGCCAGCAGCAGCCGGACAGGTCCATACAATGAGCAGTTCTTC | CASSSRTGPYNEQFF | TRBJ2-1 | TRBV11-3 | once | TRBD1
TGCGCCAGCAGCCAAGATCCCACGTTCAATGAAAAACTGTTTTTT | CASSQDPTFNEKLFF | TRBJ1-4 | TRBV4-1 | . | .
TGCGCCAGCAGCCTCAGGGGACAGGCTAGAGTTGGGCCCCTCCACTTT | CASSLRGQARVGPLHF | TRBJ1-6 | TRBV4-3 | . | TRBD1
TGTGCCAGCAGCTTAGTACAGTTCTCTGGAAACACCATATATTTT | CASSLVQFSGNTIYF | TRBJ1-3 | TRBV7-2 | . | .